The 3 T cell receptor beta chains in this list originate from one sample, sequenced in a study of shared T cell receptors in the human thymus. This table comes from immunoSEQ multiplex PCR, and its TCRdb copy is limited to in-frame clones, with some not included. The sample holds about 730,000 clones, 80% to 90% seen once. These same records also appear under a second study, on human thymus T cells.

The sample comprised thymocytes. These receptors all come from a girl less than two years old with a congenital heart defect.

This sequence joins TRBV18 and TRBJ1-1, with a possible D match to TRBD1 (5 bases). CDR1 is KGHSH and CDR2 is LQKENI in the germline V gene. The CDR3 runs to 14 residues. The V gene lost 2 bases and the J gene lost 5 bases, with 12 bases spanning the gap. CDR3 region: CASSPWGEGTEAFF. The CDR3 nucleotides read TGTGCCAGCTCACCATGGGGGGAAGGGACTGAAGCTTTCTTT.

The chain recombines TRBV2 with TRBJ1-5; 7 bases are shared with TRBD1. Germline assignment: CDR1 SNHLY and CDR2 FYNNEI. The V gene end was trimmed by 8 bases and the J gene end by 2 bases; junction bases not matched to a gene: 9. CDR3 length: 15 residues. CDR3: CASSSYGQGNQPQHF. As DNA, the CDR3 is TGTGCCAGCTCCTCCTACGGACAGGGCAATCAGCCCCAGCATTTT.

The chain is built from TRBV4-3 and TRBJ1-2; TRBD1 matches at 8 bases. Germline CDR1 and CDR2: LGHNA and YSLEER. The CDR3 totals 15 residues. V shed 4 bases and J 4 bases; nucleotides not matched to a gene: 8. DNA of the CDR3: TGCGCCAGCAGCCCCGACAGGGGAGCCCTCTATGGCTACACCTTC. It codes for CASSPDRGALYGYTF.